The clone carrying this T cell receptor beta chain was seen at least ten times. Its matching antigen is unknown. This CDR3 comprises 13 residues. Germline lookup yields CDR1 SEHNR and CDR2 FQNEAQ (reference sequence). Between the trimmed V and J ends, which lost 1 base and 5 bases, there was a span of 9 bases. The sample is drawn from a study of CD8 T cells in ankylosing spondylitis. Study-level results: Enrichment of disease-linked clones was reportedly significant in matched ankylosing spondylitis synovial fluid. Among TCR beta sequences, a motif of under ten highly homologous variants appeared characteristic of ankylosing spondylitis blood.

TCRdb passed the 5' RACE reads through MiXCR, listing each CDR3 protein once. The data contain about 460,000 distinct CDR3 sequences, under 5.5% of them singletons. Input material: blood, either unsorted or a sorted T cell fraction (not recorded which). The J gene is TRBJ2-7, the V gene TRBV7-9, with D perhaps given as TRBD1 or TRBD2 (5 bases each). The sequence came from a male donor with ankylosing spondylitis. CDR3 loop: CASSLERGHEQYF. The CDR3 DNA follows: TGTGCCAGCAGCTTAGAGAGGGGACACGAGCAGTACTTC.